Listed below are T cell receptor beta chains from one sample, sequenced in a study of beta chain features in type 1 diabetes. Method: immunoSEQ multiplex PCR; TCRdb's copy keeps in-frame clones and lacks some. The profile shows around 53,000 clones, 60% to 70% of them singletons. The sequenced sample was stem cell memory CD4+ T cells from blood. The receptors come from a woman aged 25-40 years with type 1 diabetes. CDR3s include the opening cysteine and the closing phenylalanine or tryptophan. Fields, in order: D gene, clone size, V gene, J gene, CDR3 DNA, CDR3 protein. D genes are given only for firm matches. The size field is filled for only some rows; it gives once, few, many or a size class.

>TRBD1|.|TRBV28|TRBJ2-5
TGTGCCAGCAGAAGACAGGGGGCCGGAGAGACCCAGTACTTC
CASRRQGAGETQYF
>TRBD1|.|TRBV18|TRBJ1-5
TGTGCCAGCTCACCTGACAGGGATCAGCCCCAGCATTTT
CASSPDRDQPQHF
>.|few|TRBV5-1|TRBJ1-1
TGCGCCAGCAGCGTGAGCCCCACTGAAGCTTTCTTT
CASSVSPTEAFF
>TRBD1|.|TRBV6-5|TRBJ2-1
TGTGCCAGCAGTTATACAGGGGCTAGCTCCTACAATGAGCAGTTCTTC
CASSYTGASSYNEQFF
>TRBD1|.|TRBV11-2|TRBJ2-1
TGTGCCAGCACGATGACCTGGACAGGGGGTGTTAATGAGCAGTTCTTC
CASTMTWTGGVNEQFF
>TRBD2|.|TRBV29-1|TRBJ2-3
TGCAGCGTGGCTAGCGGAAACTTCCAAGATACGCAGTATTTT
CSVASGNFQDTQYF
>.|few|TRBV27|TRBJ1-5
TGTGCCAGCAGCCGCAGGGGTGTCGGCAATCAGCCCCAGCATTTT
CASSRRGVGNQPQHF
>TRBD2|few|TRBV12-5|TRBJ2-5
TGTGCTAGTGGGACCTCGGGAGGCCGGGAGACCCAGTACTTC
CASGTSGGRETQYF
>.|.|TRBV18|TRBJ1-1
TGTGCCAGCTCACGCGCAGGGAGGGCCGAGAACACTGAAGCTTTCTTT
CASSRAGRAENTEAFF
>.|.|TRBV5-4|TRBJ2-1
TGTGCCAGCAGCACCGATGGGGGAGGGGGTGGTGAGCAGTTCTTC
CASSTDGGGGGEQFF
>.|.|TRBV19|TRBJ2-7
TGTGCCAGTAGTAAACAACAGGGCTACGAGCAGTACTTC
CASSKQQGYEQYF
>TRBD2|.|TRBV7-2|TRBJ2-3
TGTGCCAGCAGCCGGGGTAGCGGGAGGGCAGATACGCAGTATTTT
CASSRGSGRADTQYF
>.|few|TRBV7-3|TRBJ2-2
TGTGCCAGCAGCTTATTGTCAGAAACCGGGGAGCTGTTTTTT
CASSLLSETGELFF
>.|.|TRBV13|TRBJ1-1
TGTGCCAGCAGCCATGACACGACCACTGAAGCTTTCTTT
CASSHDTTTEAFF
>.|.|TRBV7-2|TRBJ2-3
TGTGCCAGTAAGACGGGTGGGTGGACAGATACGCAGTATTTT
CASKTGGWTDTQYF
>TRBD2|.|TRBV29-1|TRBJ2-1
TGCAGCGTTGGACTAGCGGGAAACAATGAGCAGTTCTTC
CSVGLAGNNEQFF
>.|.|TRBV4-2|TRBJ2-7
TGTGCCAGCAGCCAAGGCGGTGCCTCCTACGAGCAGTACTTC
CASSQGGASYEQYF
>.|.|TRBV27|TRBJ1-1
TGTGCCAGCCGCCGTGCGGCAGCGAACACTGAAGCTTTCTTT
CASRRAAANTEAFF
>.|few|TRBV20-1|TRBJ1-1
TGCCACTCCTCGGGGAACACTGAAGCTTTCTTT
CHSSGNTEAFF
>TRBD2|few|TRBV7-3|TRBJ2-1
TGTGCCAGCAGTCAACTAGCGGGAGAAGGCAATGAGCAGTTCTTC
CASSQLAGEGNEQFF
>.|.|TRBV30|TRBJ1-1
TGTGCCTGGAGTACCCCCCTGGGAGGGGCCTTTGAAGCTTTCTTT
CAWSTPLGGAFEAFF
>TRBD2|few|TRBV10-3|TRBJ2-7
TGTGCCATCAGTGAGTCCGCTATAAGAGTAGCGGGCAATTACGAGCAGTACTTC
CAISESAIRVAGNYEQYF
>.|few|TRBV6-5|TRBJ2-5
TGTGCCAGCAGTTACTCGTTCAGGCAAGAGACCCAGTACTTC
CASSYSFRQETQYF
>.|.|TRBV30|TRBJ1-1
TGTGCCTGCTGCAATAGGGGTGGATGGGCTGAAGCTTTCTTT
CACCNRGGWAEAFF
>.|few|TRBV6-5|TRBJ2-7
TGTGCCAGCAGTTTCCCCGGGCGGCGGGACTCCTACGAGCAGTACTTC
CASSFPGRRDSYEQYF
>.|.|TRBV4-2|TRBJ1-2
TGTGCCAGCAGCCAAGGCGGGGAGCTTGGCTATGGCTACACCTTC
CASSQGGELGYGYTF
>TRBD1|.|TRBV18|TRBJ1-2
TGTGCCAGCTCACCGCCAGGGGGGCCGTATGGCTACACCTTC
CASSPPGGPYGYTF
>TRBD1|.|TRBV6-6|TRBJ2-5
TGTGCCAGCAGACTAGACAGGGGAAAGACCCAGTACTTC
CASRLDRGKTQYF
>TRBD1|once|TRBV29-1|TRBJ1-4
TGCAGCGTGGCCGGGACAGGGGAGGCTAATGAAAAACTGTTTTTT
CSVAGTGEANEKLFF
>.|.|TRBV18|TRBJ2-3
TGTGCCAGCTCACCAACATGGGTCGGTGTGGCGGGACTTGGCACAGATACGCAGTATTTT
CASSPTWVGVAGLGTDTQYF
>.|.|TRBV7-9|TRBJ1-1
TGTGCCAGCAGCTTATCCTCAGGGGTGAACACTGAAGCTTTCTTT
CASSLSSGVNTEAFF